Following are 19 T cell receptor beta chains from one sample sequenced in a study of T cells after yellow fever vaccination. MiXCR, applied by TCRdb to the 5' RACE reads, yields one record per CDR3 protein. The table has 200,000 to 250,000 distinct CDR3 sequences, 3.2% seen once; the top ten hold about 3.3%. The source material was CD4+ T cells sorted from PBMCs, sampled 10 days after the yellow fever booster vaccination. The receptors were gathered from a man aged 18 to 35 who received the YFV17D yellow fever vaccine.

The chain links TRBV15 to TRBJ2-4, with D perhaps TRBD1 (6 bases). Germline loops: CDR1 LNHNV, CDR2 YYDKDF (reference sequence). This CDR3 is built from 16 residues. The germline V and J ends were trimmed by 2 bases and 2 bases, with 13 bases remaining between them. CDR3 bases: TGTGCCACCAGCAGACTACAGGGTTGGTCCAAAAACATTCAGTACTTC. Amino acid sequence: CATSRLQGWSKNIQYF. The full variable domain, completed using reference TRBV15 and TRBJ2-4, is DAMVIQNPRYQVTQFGKPVTLSCSQTLNHNVMYWYQQKSSQAPKLLFHYYDKDFNNEADTPDNFQSRRPNTSFCFLDIRSPGLGDTAMYLCATSRLQGWSKNIQYFGAGTRLSVL.

This clonotype was picked up a small number of times. The V and J genes are TRBV20-1 and TRBJ1-3; D is ambiguous. Germline V gives CDR1 DFQATT, CDR2 SNEGSKA (reference sequence). The CDR3 is 14 amino acids. Trimming shortened V by 5 bases and J by 0 bases, and 11 bases separated the two germline ends. CDR3 residues: CSAPKRDSGNTIYF. CDR3 DNA sequence: TGCAGTGCTCCGAAGAGAGACTCTGGAAACACCATATATTTT.

There are a few counts of this clonotype. The chain has TRBV19 and TRBJ1-1, with 8 bases fitting TRBD1. CDR3 length: 14 amino acids. CDR1 LNHDA and CDR2 SQIVND come from the germline V gene (reference sequence). The V and J ends lost 4 bases and 4 bases, in that order; junction bases with no gene match: 5. CDR3 DNA: TGTGCCAGTAGTACTCTCGACAGGGGCACTGAAGCTTTCTTT. It yields the protein CASSTLDRGTEAFF.

The chain has TRBV10-3 and TRBJ2-7; D could derive from TRBD1 or TRBD2 (6 bases each). The V end was cut by 4 bases, the J end by 6 bases, with 7 bases between. CDR3 length: 11 residues. In germline, CDR1 is ENHRY, CDR2 SYGVKD. The CDR3 DNA reads TGTGCCATCAGTGGGGGGGCCGAGCAGTACTTC. It codes for CAISGGAEQYF.

This clonotype was picked up a small number of times. The chain carries TRBV5-1 and TRBJ2-2; a possible D gene is TRBD1 (7 bases). The germline gives CDR1 SGHRS, CDR2 YFSETQ. The CDR3 has 13 amino acids. Trimming removed 4 bases from V and 7 bases from J, with 11 bases in between. The chain's CDR3 is CASSPQGGGELFF. CDR3 nucleotide sequence: TGCGCCAGCAGCCCTCAGGGGGGCGGGGAGCTGTTTTTT.

In its sample, this clonotype was seen many times. This sequence joins TRBV18 and TRBJ2-5; 9 nucleotides line up with TRBD1. Germline-derived CDR1 and CDR2 are KGHSH and LQKENI. Unmatched junction bases numbered 5, after V lost 0 bases and J lost 3 bases. This CDR3 comprises 16 residues. CDR3 sequence (DNA): TGTGCCAGCTCACCACCGAGCTGGACAGGGGAAGAGACCCAGTACTTC. Translating it yields CASSPPSWTGEETQYF.

This clonotype came up many times. The V gene is TRBV6-2 or TRBV6-3, the J gene TRBJ2-7, with 7 bases aligning to TRBD1. The CDR3 has 15 amino acids. CDR1 MNHEY and CDR2 SVGEGT come from the germline V gene. V trimming: 5 bases; J trimming: 3 bases; junction bases outside the gene matches: 10. CDR3 loop: CASSGYRGFLYEQYF. CDR3 DNA: TGTGCCAGCAGTGGCTACAGGGGATTCCTCTACGAGCAGTACTTC.

This clonotype was found a few times. V is TRBV7-8 and J is TRBJ1-5; 9 bases map to TRBD1. The germline V gene encodes CDR1 SGHVS and CDR2 FQNEAQ. The CDR3 consists of 16 residues. The V segment lost 5 bases and the J segment 4 bases; nucleotides outside the gene matches: 9. CDR3 sequence reads: CASSLTRTGENQPQHF. Written as DNA, the CDR3 is TGTGCCAGCAGCCTAACCAGGACAGGGGAGAATCAGCCCCAGCATTTT.

Many counts were recorded for this clonotype. This chain connects TRBV18 to TRBJ2-4; no firm D call. The CDR3 is 15 residues long. Germline loops: CDR1 KGHSH, CDR2 LQKENI. Deletions cut 0 bases from V and 6 bases from J, with 12 bases between. Here the CDR3 reads CASSPPNAEPNIQYF. The CDR3 DNA is TGTGCCAGCTCACCACCGAATGCCGAGCCAAACATTCAGTACTTC.

This clonotype was recorded many times. This chain connects TRBV7-2 to TRBJ2-2, with D perhaps assigned TRBD1 or TRBD2 (5 bases each). The CDR3 covers 15 residues. Trimming removed 2 bases at V and 7 bases at J, with 14 bases between. The germline CDR1 and CDR2 sequences are SGHTA and FQGNSA. The DNA of the CDR3 is TGTGCCAGCAGCTTATTTGCTAGTGGGGGCGGGGAGCTGTTTTTT. It specifies CASSLFASGGGELFF.

This clonotype was counted only a few times. This chain connects TRBV20-1 to TRBJ1-1; a possible D gene is TRBD1 (5 bases). The CDR3 totals 14 residues. Trimming removed 3 bases at V and 4 bases at J, with 15 bases between. Germline V lookup: CDR1 DFQATT, CDR2 SNEGSKA (reference sequence). The CDR3 loop reads CSASIGATVTEAFF. The CDR3 DNA reads as TGCAGTGCTAGTATAGGGGCCACGGTCACTGAAGCTTTCTTT.

This clonotype appeared many times. This chain uses TRBV6-1 with TRBJ1-2; no clear D gene. This CDR3 contains 12 residues. Germline V lookup: CDR1 MNHNS, CDR2 SASEGT. V lost 6 bases and J lost 4, with 9 bases in between. The DNA for the CDR3 is TGTGCCAGCAGCGCGGGGATCTATGGCTACACCTTC. Translated: CASSAGIYGYTF.

This chain uses TRBV5-1 with TRBJ1-2; TRBD1 aligns across 10 bases. Trimming removed 4 bases from V and 2 bases from J; junction bases left unmatched: 8. The CDR3 contains 16 residues. Germline CDR1 reads SGHRS; CDR2 reads YFSETQ. This chain's CDR3 is CASSVGPGQGNYGYTF. The DNA of the CDR3 is TGCGCCAGCAGCGTTGGCCCGGGACAGGGGAACTATGGCTACACCTTC.

Notes on this clonotype: It may be a read error: a sequence one base away is much more abundant. The chain is built from TRBV5-1 and TRBJ1-2; a weak D match, TRBD1 (6 bases). The V gene's germline CDR1 is SGHRS and CDR2 YFSETQ. The CDR3 runs to 13 residues. CDR3 DNA sequence: TGCGCCTGCAGCTTGGCACAGGGTGATGGCTACACCTTC. Amino acid sequence: CACSLAQGDGYTF. Complete variable domain (other parts from reference TRBV5-1 and TRBJ1-2): KAGVTQTPRYLIKTRGQQVTLSCSPISGHRSVSWYQQTPGQGLQFLFEYFSETQRNKGNFPGRFSGRQFSNSRSEMNVSTLELGDSALYLCACSLAQGDGYTFGSGTRLTVV.

This clonotype was seen many times. The chain has TRBV7-9 and TRBJ1-4, with D hard to call. Between the trimmed V and J ends, which lost 3 bases and 8 bases, there was a span of 22 bases. This CDR3 is 17 amino acids long. CDR1 and CDR2 (germline): SEHNR, FQNEAQ (reference sequence). CDR3 sequence reads: CASSLPTNSRSLEKLFF. DNA of the CDR3: TGTGCCAGCAGCTTGCCGACAAACTCTAGGTCATTGGAAAAACTGTTTTTT.

This clonotype has ten or more counts. The V call is TRBV18, the J call TRBJ1-2, with TRBD1 identical over 10 bases. This CDR3 comprises 15 residues. Per the germline V gene, CDR1 is KGHSH and CDR2 is LQKENI. V shed 3 bases and J 2 bases; nucleotides not matched to a gene: 3. The CDR3 here is CASSPTGGENYGYTF. CDR3 DNA sequence: TGTGCCAGCTCACCGACAGGGGGCGAAAACTATGGCTACACCTTC.

This clonotype was recorded at least ten times. The chain links TRBV5-1 to TRBJ2-4; maybe TRBD2 (6 bases). CDR1 and CDR2 (germline): SGHRS, YFSETQ. CDR3 size: 16 residues. Trimming cost V 0 bases and J 10 bases, with 20 bases left between them. DNA for the CDR3: TGCGCCAGCAGCTTGGGACTCCGGGACTCCGGAGGAATTCAGTACTTC. The encoded protein is CASSLGLRDSGGIQYF.

This clonotype was found a few times. The chain employs TRBV3-1 and TRBJ1-2; D gene ambiguous. Germline V lookup: CDR1 LGHDT, CDR2 YNNKEL (reference sequence). CDR3 size: 13 residues. V lost 1 base and J 7 bases, leaving 10 bases between the germline ends. CDR3 in DNA: TGTGCCAGCAGCCAAGTCCATGTAAGTGGCTACACCTTC. Protein: CASSQVHVSGYTF.

The V gene is TRBV3-1, the J gene TRBJ2-5; no firm D call. The V gene lost 4 bases and the J gene lost 1 base, with 16 bases spanning the gap. The germline CDR1 and CDR2 sequences are LGHDT and YNNKEL (reference sequence). This CDR3 has 16 residues. The CDR3 region is CASSPGAIRSQETQYF. For the CDR3, the DNA is TGTGCCAGCAGCCCCGGAGCCATCAGGAGCCAAGAGACCCAGTACTTC.